This T cell receptor beta chain was observed in a study of OX40 agonist ivuxolimab in advanced cancers. About the research overall: Every patient in dose escalation had hepatocellular carcinoma, melanoma, renal cell or head and neck cancer. Three dose-escalation patients had partial responses: one with hepatocellular carcinoma and two with cutaneous melanoma. Points from the study as a whole: At 0.1 to 3.0 mg/kg, CD4+ and CD8+ blood T cells expanded clonally by week 6.

Profiled with immunoSEQ multiplex PCR; TCRdb holds only in-frame clones, not every one. The repertoire holds tens of thousands of clones, with roughly 86% as singletons. The germline V gene has CDR1 MNHNY and CDR2 SVGAGI (reference sequence). This CDR3 region has 12 residues. V shed 6 bases and J shed 1 base, with 6 bases lying between them. This clone appeared a single time. The target antigen is unknown. The sequencing used CD4+ or CD8+ T cells sorted from blood, collected in a trial of the OX40 agonist ivuxolimab. The source is an adult with an advanced solid tumor such as melanoma, head and neck, liver or kidney cancer. This sequence joins TRBV6-6 and TRBJ1-1, with D hard to call. DNA of the CDR3: TGTGCCAGCAGCCGCCCGAACACTGAAGCTTTCTTT. Translating gives CASSRPNTEAFF.